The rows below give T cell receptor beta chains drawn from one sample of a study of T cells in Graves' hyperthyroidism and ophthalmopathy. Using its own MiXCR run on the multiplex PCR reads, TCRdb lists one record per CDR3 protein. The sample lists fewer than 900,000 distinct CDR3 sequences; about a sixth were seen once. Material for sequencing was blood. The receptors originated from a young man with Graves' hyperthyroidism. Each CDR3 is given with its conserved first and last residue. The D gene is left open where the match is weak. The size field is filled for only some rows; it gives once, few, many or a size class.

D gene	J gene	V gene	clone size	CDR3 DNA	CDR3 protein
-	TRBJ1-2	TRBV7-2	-	TGTGCCAGCAGCTTAGGTTCGGACCCGATGAGGGGCTACACCTTC	CASSLGSDPMRGYTF
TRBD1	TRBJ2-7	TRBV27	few	TGTGCCAGCAGTTTATCAGAGGGACAGGCGGGAGAGCAGTACTTC	CASSLSEGQAGEQYF
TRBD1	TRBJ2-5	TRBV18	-	TGTGCCAGCTCATCGTCCGGGACAGCCCAAGAGACCCAGTACTTC	CASSSSGTAQETQYF
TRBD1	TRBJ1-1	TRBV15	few	TGTGCCACCAGCTTAGACAGGGGGTGGAACACTGAAGCTTTCTTT	CATSLDRGWNTEAFF
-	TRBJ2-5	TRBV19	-	TGTGCCAGTAGTATAGAAGGCCTCGGAGAAGAGACCCAGTACTTC	CASSIEGLGEETQYF
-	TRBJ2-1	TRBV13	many	TGTGCCAGCAGCTTTACCAATCCTCTCAACAATGAGCAGTTCTTC	CASSFTNPLNNEQFF
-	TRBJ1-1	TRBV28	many	TGTGCCAGCAGTTTACCCCCCCTTGGGAGGGGGTACACTGAAGCTTTCTTT	CASSLPPLGRGYTEAFF
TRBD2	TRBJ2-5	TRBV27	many	TGTGCCAGCAGTTCGGGACTAGCTGGGACCCAGTACTTC	CASSSGLAGTQYF
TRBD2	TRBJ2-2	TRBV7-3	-	TGTGCCAGCAGCTTAATGGGAGGGCAGGGGAACACCGGGGAGCTGTTTTTT	CASSLMGGQGNTGELFF
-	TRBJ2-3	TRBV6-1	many	TGTGCCAGCAGTGAGGTTACTTCAGATACGCAGTATTTT	CASSEVTSDTQYF
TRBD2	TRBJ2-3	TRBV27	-	TGTGCCAGCAGTAACCGACTAGCGCTGCGCACAGATACGCAGTATTTT	CASSNRLALRTDTQYF
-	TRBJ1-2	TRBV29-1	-	TGCAGCGTTCAGGACAGTACCACCTATGGCTACACCTTC	CSVQDSTTYGYTF
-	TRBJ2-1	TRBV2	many	TGTGCCAGGCCCGGGGAGCGGGACAACAATGAGCAGTTCTTC	CARPGERDNNEQFF